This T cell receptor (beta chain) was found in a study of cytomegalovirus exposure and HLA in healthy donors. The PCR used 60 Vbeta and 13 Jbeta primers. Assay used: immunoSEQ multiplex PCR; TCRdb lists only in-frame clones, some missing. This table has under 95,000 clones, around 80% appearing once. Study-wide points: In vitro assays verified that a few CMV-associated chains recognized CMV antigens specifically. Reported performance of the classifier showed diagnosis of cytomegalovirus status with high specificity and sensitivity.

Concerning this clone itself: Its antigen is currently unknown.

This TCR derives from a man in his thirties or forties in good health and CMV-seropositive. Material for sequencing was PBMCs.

CDR3: CASSLGTGSYNQPQHF. The CDR3 nucleotides read TGTGCCAGCAGCTTGGGGACAGGGTCTTACAATCAGCCCCAGCATTTT. The chain uses TRBV5-6 and TRBJ1-5; 8 bases agree with TRBD1. CDR1 is SGHDT and CDR2 is YYEEEE in the germline V gene. Unmatched junction bases numbered 5, after V lost 0 bases and J lost 3 bases. The CDR3 totals 16 residues.